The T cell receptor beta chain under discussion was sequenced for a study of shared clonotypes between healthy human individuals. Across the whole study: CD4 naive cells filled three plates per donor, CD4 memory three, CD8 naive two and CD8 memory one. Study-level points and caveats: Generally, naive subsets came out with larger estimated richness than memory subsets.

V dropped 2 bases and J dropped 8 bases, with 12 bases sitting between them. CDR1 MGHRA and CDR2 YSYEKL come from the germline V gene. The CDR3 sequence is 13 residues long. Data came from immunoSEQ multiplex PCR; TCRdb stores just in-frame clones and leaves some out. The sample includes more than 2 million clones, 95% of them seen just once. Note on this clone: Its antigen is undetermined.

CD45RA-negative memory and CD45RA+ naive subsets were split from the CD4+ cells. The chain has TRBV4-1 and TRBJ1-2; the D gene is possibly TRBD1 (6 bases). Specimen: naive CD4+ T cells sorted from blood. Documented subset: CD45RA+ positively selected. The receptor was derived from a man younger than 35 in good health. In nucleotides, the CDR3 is TGCGCCAGCAGCCAACACGGACAGAACGGCTACACCTTC. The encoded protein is CASSQHGQNGYTF.